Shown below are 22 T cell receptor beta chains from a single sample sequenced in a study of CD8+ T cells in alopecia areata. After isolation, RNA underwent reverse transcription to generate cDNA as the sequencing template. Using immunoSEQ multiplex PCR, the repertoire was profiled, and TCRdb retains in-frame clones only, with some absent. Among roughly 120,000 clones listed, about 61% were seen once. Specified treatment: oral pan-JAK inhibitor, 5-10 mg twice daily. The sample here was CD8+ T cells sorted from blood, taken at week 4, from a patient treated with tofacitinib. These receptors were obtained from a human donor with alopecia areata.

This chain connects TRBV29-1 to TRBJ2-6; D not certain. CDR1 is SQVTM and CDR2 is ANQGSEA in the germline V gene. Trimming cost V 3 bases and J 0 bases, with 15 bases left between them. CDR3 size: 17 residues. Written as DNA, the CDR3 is TGCAGCGTTGACCTACCGGGCACCTTCTCTGGGGCCAACGTCCTGACTTTC. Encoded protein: CSVDLPGTFSGANVLTF.

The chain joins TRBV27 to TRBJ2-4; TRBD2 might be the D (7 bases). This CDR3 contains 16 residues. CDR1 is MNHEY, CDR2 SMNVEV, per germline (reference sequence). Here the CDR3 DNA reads TGTGCGAGCCGGAAAGGAGGGGGAGGGGCCAAAAACATTCAGTACTTC. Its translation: CASRKGGGGAKNIQYF.

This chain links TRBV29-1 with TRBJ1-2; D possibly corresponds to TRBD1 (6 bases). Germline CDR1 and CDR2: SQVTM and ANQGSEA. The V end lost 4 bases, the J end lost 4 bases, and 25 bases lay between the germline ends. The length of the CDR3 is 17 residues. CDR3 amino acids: CSVGRPTEGQPPYGYTF. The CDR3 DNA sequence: TGCAGCGTTGGTCGCCCAACTGAAGGACAGCCTCCCTATGGCTACACCTTC.

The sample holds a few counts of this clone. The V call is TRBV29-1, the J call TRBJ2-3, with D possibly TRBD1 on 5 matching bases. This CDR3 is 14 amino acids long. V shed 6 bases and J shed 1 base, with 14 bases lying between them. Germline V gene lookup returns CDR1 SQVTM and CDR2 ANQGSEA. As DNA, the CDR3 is TGCAGCGTCCCGACAGTTTCTCGCACAGATACGCAGTATTTT. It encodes CSVPTVSRTDTQYF.

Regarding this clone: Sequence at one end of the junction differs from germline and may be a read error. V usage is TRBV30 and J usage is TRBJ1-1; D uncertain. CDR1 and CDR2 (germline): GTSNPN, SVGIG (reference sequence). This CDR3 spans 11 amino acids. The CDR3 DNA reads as TGCCTAGGGAGGACGAACACTGAAGCTTTCTTT. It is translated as CLGRTNTEAFF.

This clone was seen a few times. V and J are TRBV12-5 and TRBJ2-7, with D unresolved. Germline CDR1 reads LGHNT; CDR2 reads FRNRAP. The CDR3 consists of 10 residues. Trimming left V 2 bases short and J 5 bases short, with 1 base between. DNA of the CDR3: TGTGCTAGTGGTTTGAACGAGCAGTACTTC. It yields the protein CASGLNEQYF.

The CDR3, as DNA: TGTGCCAGCAGCCCGAAACTAGCGGGGGGAAGCTACGAGCAGTACTTC. It encodes CASSPKLAGGSYEQYF. The chain uses TRBV7-8 and TRBJ2-7; 12 bases are a match to TRBD2. V shed 5 bases and J 3 bases; nucleotides not matched to a gene: 8. The CDR3 has 16 residues. Germline values: CDR1 SGHVS, CDR2 FQNEAQ.

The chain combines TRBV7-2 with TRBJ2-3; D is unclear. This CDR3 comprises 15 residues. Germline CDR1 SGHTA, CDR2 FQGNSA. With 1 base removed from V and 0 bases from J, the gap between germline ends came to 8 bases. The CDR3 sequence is CASSLESISTDTQYF. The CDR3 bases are TGTGCCAGCAGCTTAGAATCCATAAGCACAGATACGCAGTATTTT.

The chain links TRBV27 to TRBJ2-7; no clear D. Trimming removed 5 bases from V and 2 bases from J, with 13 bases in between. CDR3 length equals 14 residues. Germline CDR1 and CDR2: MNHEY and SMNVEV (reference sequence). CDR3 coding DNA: TGTGCCAGCAGTCGGGCTCTTTTACCCTACGAGCAGTACTTC. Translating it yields CASSRALLPYEQYF.

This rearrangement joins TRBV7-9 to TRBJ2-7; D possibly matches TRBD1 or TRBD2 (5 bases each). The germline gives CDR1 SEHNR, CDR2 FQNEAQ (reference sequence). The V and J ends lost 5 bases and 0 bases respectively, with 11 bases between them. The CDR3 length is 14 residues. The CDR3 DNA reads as TGTGCCAGCAGCACCTCGGGGCTCTCCTACGAGCAGTACTTC. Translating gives CASSTSGLSYEQYF.

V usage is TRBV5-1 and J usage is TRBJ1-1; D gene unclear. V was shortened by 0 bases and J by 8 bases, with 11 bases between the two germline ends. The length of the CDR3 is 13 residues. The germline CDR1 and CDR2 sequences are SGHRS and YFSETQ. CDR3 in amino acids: CASSLETASEAFF. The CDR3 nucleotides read TGCGCCAGCAGCTTGGAAACAGCGTCAGAAGCTTTCTTT.

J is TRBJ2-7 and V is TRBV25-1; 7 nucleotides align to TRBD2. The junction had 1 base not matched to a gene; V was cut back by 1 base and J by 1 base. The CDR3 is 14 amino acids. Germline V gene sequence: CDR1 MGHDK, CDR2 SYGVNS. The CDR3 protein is CASSEWGGSYEQYF. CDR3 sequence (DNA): TGTGCCAGCAGTGAATGGGGGGGTTCCTACGAGCAGTACTTC.

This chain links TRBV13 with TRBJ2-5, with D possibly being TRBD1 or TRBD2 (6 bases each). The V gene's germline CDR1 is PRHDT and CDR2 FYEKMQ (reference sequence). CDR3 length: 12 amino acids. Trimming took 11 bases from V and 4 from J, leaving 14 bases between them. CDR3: CASRGGAETQYF. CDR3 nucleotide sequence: TGTGCCTCCAGGGGCGGGGCAGAGACCCAGTACTTC. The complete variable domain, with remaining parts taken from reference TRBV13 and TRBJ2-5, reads AAGVIQSPRHLIKEKRETATLKCYPIPRHDTVYWYQQGPGQDPQFLISFYEKMQSDKGSIPDRFSAQQFSDYHSELNMSSLELGDSALYFCASRGGAETQYFGPGTRLLVL.

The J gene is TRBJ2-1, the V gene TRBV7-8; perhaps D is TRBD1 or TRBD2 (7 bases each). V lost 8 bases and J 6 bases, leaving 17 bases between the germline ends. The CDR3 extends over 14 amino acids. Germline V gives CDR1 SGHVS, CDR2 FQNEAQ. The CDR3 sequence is CASRAGGGVNEQFF. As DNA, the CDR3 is TGTGCCAGCCGCGCAGGGGGGGGCGTCAATGAGCAGTTCTTC. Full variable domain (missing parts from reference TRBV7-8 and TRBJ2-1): GAGVSQSPRYKVAKRGQDVALRCDPISGHVSLFWYQQALGQGPEFLTYFQNEAQLDKSGLPSDRFFAERPEGSVSTLKIQRTQQEDSAVYLCASRAGGGVNEQFFGPGTRLTVL.

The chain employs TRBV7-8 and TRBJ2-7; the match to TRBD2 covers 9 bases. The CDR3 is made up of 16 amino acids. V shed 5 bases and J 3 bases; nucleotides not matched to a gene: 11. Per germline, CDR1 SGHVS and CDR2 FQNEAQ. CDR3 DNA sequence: TGTGCCAGCAGCCCGTCGCTAGCGGGGATCCTCTACGAGCAGTACTTC. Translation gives CASSPSLAGILYEQYF.

As DNA, the CDR3 is TGCAGCGTTGACCGGACAGGGGGCGAGGACGAGCAGTACTTC. Protein sequence: CSVDRTGGEDEQYF. The rearrangement uses TRBV29-1 and TRBJ2-7, with TRBD1 matching over 11 bases. The CDR3 contains 14 residues. V shed 3 bases and J 5 bases; nucleotides not matched to a gene: 6. CDR1 is SQVTM and CDR2 is ANQGSEA in the germline V gene.

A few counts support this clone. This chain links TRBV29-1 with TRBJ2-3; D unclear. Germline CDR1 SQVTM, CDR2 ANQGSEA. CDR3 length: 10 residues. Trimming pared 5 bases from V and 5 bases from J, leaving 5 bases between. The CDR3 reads CSVLIDTQYF. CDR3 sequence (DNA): TGCAGCGTTCTTATAGATACGCAGTATTTT.

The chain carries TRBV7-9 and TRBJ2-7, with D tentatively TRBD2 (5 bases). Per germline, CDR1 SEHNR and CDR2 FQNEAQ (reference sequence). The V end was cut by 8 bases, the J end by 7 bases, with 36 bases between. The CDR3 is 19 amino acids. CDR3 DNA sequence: TGTGCCAGCGGAAAGCAGCTGTCGGAGGTGATAGGTGGCTTGCAGGAGCAGTACTTC. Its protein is CASGKQLSEVIGGLQEQYF.

The CDR3 reads CASSRGTTQPDTQYF. The CDR3, as DNA: TGCGCCAGCAGCCGTGGGACAACGCAGCCAGATACGCAGTATTTT. V gene TRBV5-1 combines with J gene TRBJ2-3, with TRBD1 as a possible D gene (6 bases). Germline CDR1 SGHRS, CDR2 YFSETQ. The CDR3 is 15 amino acids. Trimming shortened V by 4 bases and J by 4 bases, and 16 bases separated the two germline ends.

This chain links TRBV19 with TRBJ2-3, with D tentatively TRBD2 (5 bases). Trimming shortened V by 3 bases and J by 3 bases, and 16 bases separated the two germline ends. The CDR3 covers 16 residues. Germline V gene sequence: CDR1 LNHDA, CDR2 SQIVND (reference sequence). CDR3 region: CASSIDGNLMTDTQYF. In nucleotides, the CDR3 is TGTGCCAGTAGTATCGACGGGAATCTCATGACAGATACGCAGTATTTT.

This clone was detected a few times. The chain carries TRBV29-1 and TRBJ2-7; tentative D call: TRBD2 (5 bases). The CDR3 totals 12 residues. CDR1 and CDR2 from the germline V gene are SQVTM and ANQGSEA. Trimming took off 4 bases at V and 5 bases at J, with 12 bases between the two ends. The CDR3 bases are TGCAGCGTTGGCGGGTCACCGGACGAGCAGTACTTC. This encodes CSVGGSPDEQYF.

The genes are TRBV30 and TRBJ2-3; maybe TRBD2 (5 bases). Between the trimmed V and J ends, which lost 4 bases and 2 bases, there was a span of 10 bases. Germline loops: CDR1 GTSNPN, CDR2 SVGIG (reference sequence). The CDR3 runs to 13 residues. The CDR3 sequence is CAWTTGNTDTQYF. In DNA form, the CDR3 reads TGTGCCTGGACGACGGGGAACACAGATACGCAGTATTTT. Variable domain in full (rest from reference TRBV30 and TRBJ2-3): SQTIHQWPATLVQPVGSPLSLECTVEGTSNPNLYWYRQAAGRGLQLLFYSVGIGQISSEVPQNLSASRPQDRQFILSSKKLLLSDSGFYLCAWTTGNTDTQYFGPGTRLTVL.